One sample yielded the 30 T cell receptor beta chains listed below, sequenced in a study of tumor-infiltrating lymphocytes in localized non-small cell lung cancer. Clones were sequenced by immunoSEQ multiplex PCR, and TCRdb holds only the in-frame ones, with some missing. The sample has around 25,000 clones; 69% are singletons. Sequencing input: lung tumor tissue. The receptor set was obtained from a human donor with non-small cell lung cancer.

The CDR3 nucleotides are TGTGCCAGCAGCTGGGGGACAGGGGTTAATCAGCCCCAGCATTTT. Its translation: CASSWGTGVNQPQHF. The chain uses TRBV5-5 and TRBJ1-5; 10 bases agree with TRBD1. CDR1 is SGHKS and CDR2 is YYEKEE in the germline V gene (reference sequence). J lost 4 bases, V lost 3 bases, and 4 bases had no gene match. The CDR3 is 15 residues long.

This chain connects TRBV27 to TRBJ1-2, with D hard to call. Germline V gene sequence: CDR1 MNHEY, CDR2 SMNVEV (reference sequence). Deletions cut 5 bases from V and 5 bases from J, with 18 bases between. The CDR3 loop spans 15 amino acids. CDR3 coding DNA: TGTGCCAGCAGTCCGCGACGCCTCCAAGATTATGGCTACACCTTC. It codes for CASSPRRLQDYGYTF.

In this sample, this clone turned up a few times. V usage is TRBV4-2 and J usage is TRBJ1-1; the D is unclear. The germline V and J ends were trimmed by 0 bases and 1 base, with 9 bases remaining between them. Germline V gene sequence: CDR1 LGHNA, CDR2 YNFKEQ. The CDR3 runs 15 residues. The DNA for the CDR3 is TGTGCCAGCAGCCAAGAAGCAACAGCGAACACTGAAGCTTTCTTT. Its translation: CASSQEATANTEAFF.

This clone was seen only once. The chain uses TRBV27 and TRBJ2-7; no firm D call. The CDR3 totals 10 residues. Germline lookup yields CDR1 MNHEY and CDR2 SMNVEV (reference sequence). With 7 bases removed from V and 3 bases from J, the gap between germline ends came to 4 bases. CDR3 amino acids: CASTGYEQYF. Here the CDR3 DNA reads TGTGCCAGCACCGGCTACGAGCAGTACTTC.

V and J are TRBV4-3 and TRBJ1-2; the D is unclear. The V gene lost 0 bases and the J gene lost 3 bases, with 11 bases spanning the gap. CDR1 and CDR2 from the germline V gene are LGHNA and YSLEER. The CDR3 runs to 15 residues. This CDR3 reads CASSQDLTTDYGYTF. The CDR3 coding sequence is TGCGCCAGCAGCCAAGATTTAACAACAGACTATGGCTACACCTTC.

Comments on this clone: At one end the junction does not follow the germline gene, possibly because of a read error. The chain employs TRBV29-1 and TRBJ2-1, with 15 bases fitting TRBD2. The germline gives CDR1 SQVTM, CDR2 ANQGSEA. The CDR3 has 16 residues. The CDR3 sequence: CSAEAGLAGGNNEQFF. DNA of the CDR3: TGCAGCGCTGAAGCGGGACTAGCGGGAGGCAACAATGAGCAGTTCTTC.

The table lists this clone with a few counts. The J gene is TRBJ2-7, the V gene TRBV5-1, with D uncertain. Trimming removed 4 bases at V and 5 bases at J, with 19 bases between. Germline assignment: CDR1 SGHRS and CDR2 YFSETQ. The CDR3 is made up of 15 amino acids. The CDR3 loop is CASSLEINGGHEQYF. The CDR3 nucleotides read TGCGCCAGCAGCCTTGAGATTAATGGCGGACACGAGCAGTACTTC.

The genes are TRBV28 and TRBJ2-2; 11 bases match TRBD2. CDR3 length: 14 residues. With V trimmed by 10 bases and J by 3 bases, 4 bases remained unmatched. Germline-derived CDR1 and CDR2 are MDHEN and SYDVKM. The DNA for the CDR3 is TGTGCCACACTAGCGGGAGTTTACACCGGGGAGCTGTTTTTT. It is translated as CATLAGVYTGELFF.

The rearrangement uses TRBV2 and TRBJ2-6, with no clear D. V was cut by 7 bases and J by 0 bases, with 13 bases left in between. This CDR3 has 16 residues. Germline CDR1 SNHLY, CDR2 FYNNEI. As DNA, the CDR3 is TGTGCCAGCACTTTCGACGGTCACTCTGGGGCCAACGTCCTGACTTTC. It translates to CASTFDGHSGANVLTF.

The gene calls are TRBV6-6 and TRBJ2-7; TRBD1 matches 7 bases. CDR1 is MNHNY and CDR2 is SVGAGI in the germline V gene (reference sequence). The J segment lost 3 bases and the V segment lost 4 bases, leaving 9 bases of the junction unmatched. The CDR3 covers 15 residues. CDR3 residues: CASSSSRTGDYEQYF. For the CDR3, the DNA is TGTGCCAGCAGTTCAAGCCGGACAGGAGACTACGAGCAGTACTTC.

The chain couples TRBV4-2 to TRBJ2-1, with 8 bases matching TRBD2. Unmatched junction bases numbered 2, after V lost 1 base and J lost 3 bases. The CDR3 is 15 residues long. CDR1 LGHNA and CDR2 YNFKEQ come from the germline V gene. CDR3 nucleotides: TGTGCCAGCAGCCAAGTTGCGGGAGGCTACAATGAGCAGTTCTTC. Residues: CASSQVAGGYNEQFF.

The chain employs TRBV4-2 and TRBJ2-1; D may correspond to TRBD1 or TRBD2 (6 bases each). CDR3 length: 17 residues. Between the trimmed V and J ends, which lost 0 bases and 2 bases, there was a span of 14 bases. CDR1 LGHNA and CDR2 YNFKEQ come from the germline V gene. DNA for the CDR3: TGTGCCAGCAGCCAAGACGGGGGCGGTGAACCCTACAATGAGCAGTTCTTC. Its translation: CASSQDGGGEPYNEQFF.

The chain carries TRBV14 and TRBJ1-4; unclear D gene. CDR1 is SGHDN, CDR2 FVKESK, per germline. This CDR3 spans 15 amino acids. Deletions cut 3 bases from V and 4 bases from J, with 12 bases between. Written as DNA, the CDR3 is TGTGCCAGCAGCCAGTCGAGCAGGATTAATGAAAAACTGTTTTTT. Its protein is CASSQSSRINEKLFF.

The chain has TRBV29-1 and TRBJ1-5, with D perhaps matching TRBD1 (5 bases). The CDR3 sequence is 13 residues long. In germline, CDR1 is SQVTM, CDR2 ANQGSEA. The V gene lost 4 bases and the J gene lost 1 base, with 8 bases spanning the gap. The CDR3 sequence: CSVVWGSNQPQHF. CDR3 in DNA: TGCAGCGTTGTATGGGGGAGCAATCAGCCCCAGCATTTT.

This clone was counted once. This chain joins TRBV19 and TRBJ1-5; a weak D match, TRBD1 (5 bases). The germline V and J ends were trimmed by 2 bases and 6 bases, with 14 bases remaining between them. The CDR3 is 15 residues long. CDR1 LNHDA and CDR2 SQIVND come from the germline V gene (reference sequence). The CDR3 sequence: CASSIPRTSRQPQHF. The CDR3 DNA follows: TGTGCCAGTAGTATACCTAGGACATCCCGTCAGCCCCAGCATTTT. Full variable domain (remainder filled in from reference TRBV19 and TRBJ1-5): DGGITQSPKYLFRKEGQNVTLSCEQNLNHDAMYWYRQDPGQGLRLIYYSQIVNDFQKGDIAEGYSVSREKKESFPLTVTSAQKNPTAFYLCASSIPRTSRQPQHFGDGTRLSIL.

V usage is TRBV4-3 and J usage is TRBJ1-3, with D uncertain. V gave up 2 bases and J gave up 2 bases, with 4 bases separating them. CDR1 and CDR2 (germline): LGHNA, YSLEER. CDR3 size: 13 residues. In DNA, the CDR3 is TGCGCCAGCAGCCAATCCCCTGGAAACACCATATATTTT. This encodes CASSQSPGNTIYF.

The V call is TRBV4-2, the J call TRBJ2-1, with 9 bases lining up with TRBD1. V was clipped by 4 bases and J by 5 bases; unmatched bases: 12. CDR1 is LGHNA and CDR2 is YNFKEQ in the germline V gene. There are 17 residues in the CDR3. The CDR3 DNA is TGTGCCAGCAGCCTTGCACTCCCGGGACAGGGTAACAATGAGCAGTTCTTC. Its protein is CASSLALPGQGNNEQFF.

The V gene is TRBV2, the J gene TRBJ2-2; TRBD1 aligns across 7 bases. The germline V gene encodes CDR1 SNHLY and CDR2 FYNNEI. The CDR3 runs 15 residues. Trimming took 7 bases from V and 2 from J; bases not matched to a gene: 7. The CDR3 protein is CASNPRTGNTGELFF. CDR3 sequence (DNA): TGTGCCAGCAACCCCAGGACAGGCAACACCGGGGAGCTGTTTTTT.

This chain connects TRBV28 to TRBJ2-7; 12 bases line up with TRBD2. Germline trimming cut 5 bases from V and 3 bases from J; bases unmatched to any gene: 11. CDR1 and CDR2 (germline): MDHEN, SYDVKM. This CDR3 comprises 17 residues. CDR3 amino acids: CASSPSRLAGVSYEQYF. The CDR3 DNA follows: TGTGCCAGCAGTCCATCTCGACTAGCGGGAGTCAGCTACGAGCAGTACTTC. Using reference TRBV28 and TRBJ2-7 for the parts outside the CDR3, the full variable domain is DVKVTQSSRYLVKRTGEKVFLECVQDMDHENMFWYRQDPGLGLRLIYFSYDVKMKEKGDIPEGYSVSREKKERFSLILESASTNQTSMYLCASSPSRLAGVSYEQYFGPGTRLTVT.

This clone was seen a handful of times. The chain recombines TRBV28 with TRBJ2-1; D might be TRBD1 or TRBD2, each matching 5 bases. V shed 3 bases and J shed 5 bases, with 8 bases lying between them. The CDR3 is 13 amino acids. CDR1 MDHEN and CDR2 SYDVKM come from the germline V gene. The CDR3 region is CASSFGGHNEQFF. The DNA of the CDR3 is TGTGCCAGCAGTTTTGGGGGACACAATGAGCAGTTCTTC. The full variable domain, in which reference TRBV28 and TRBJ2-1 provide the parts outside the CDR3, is DVKVTQSSRYLVKRTGEKVFLECVQDMDHENMFWYRQDPGLGLRLIYFSYDVKMKEKGDIPEGYSVSREKKERFSLILESASTNQTSMYLCASSFGGHNEQFFGPGTRLTVL.

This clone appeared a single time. The DNA of the CDR3 is TGTGCCAGCAGCTTGCCAGGGTCGGGAGATACGCAGTATTTT. It specifies CASSLPGSGDTQYF. The V and J genes are TRBV5-6 and TRBJ2-3, with D possibly TRBD1 on 5 matching bases. The CDR3 runs to 14 residues. Trimming removed 1 base from V and 5 bases from J, with 11 bases in between. From germline, CDR1 is SGHDT and CDR2 YYEEEE.

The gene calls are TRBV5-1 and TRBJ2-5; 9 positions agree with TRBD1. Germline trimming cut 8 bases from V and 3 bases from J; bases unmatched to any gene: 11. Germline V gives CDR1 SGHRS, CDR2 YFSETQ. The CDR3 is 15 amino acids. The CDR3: CASPQTGQGEETQYF. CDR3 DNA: TGCGCCAGTCCTCAAACGGGACAGGGAGAAGAGACCCAGTACTTC.

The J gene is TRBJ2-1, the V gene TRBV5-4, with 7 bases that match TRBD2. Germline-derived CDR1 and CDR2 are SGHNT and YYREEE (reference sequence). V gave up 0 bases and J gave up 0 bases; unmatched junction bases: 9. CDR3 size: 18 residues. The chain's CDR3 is CASSLGNQRGNSYNEQFF. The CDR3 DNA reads TGTGCCAGCAGCTTGGGGAATCAGCGGGGCAACTCCTACAATGAGCAGTTCTTC. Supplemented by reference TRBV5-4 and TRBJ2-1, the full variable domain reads ETGVTQSPTHLIKTRGQQVTLRCSSQSGHNTVSWYQQALGQGPQFIFQYYREEENGRGNFPPRFSGLQFPNYSSELNVNALELDDSALYLCASSLGNQRGNSYNEQFFGPGTRLTVL.

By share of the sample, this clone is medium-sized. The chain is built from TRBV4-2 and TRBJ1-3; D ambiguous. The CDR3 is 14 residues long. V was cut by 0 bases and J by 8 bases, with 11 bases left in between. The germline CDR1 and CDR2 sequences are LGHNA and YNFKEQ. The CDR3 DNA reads TGTGCCAGCAGCCAAGATTCGGGTAGGGACACCATATATTTT. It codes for CASSQDSGRDTIYF.

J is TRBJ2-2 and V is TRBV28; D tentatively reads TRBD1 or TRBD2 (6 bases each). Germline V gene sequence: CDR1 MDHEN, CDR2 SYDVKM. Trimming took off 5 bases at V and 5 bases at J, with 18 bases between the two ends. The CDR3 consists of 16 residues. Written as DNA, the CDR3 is TGTGCCAGCAGTGCCCTTGGGGGGCTGAGGACCGGGGAGCTGTTTTTT. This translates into CASSALGGLRTGELFF.

CDR3 in DNA: TGCAGCGTGGGGACTCTTGACTCCTACGAGCAGTACTTC. Residues: CSVGTLDSYEQYF. This chain uses TRBV29-1 with TRBJ2-7; maybe TRBD2 (6 bases). The CDR3 loop spans 13 amino acids. Trimming left V 6 bases short and J 0 bases short, with 12 bases between. The V gene's germline CDR1 is SQVTM and CDR2 ANQGSEA.

For the CDR3, the DNA is TGTGCCAGCAGCTTTTCCTTTAGCGGAATTTCCTACAATGAGCAGTTCTTC. This gives the protein CASSFSFSGISYNEQFF. The gene calls are TRBV7-9 and TRBJ2-1, with TRBD2 as a possible D gene (6 bases). This CDR3 spans 17 amino acids. The ends were cut back, 3 bases at V and 1 base at J, with 16 bases in the middle. Germline values: CDR1 SEHNR, CDR2 FQNEAQ (reference sequence). Full variable domain (outside the CDR3, taken from reference TRBV7-9 and TRBJ2-1): DTGVSQNPRHKITKRGQNVTFRCDPISEHNRLYWYRQTLGQGPEFLTYFQNEAQLEKSRLLSDRFSAERPKGSFSTLEIQRTEQGDSAMYLCASSFSFSGISYNEQFFGPGTRLTVL.

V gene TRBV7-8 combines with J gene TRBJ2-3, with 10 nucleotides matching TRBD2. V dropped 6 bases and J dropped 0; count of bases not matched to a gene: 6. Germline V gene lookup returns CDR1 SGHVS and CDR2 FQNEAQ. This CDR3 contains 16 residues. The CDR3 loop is CASRASGGLSTDTQYF. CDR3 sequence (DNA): TGTGCCAGCAGGGCTAGCGGGGGCCTTAGCACAGATACGCAGTATTTT. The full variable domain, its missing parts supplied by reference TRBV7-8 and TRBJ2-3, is GAGVSQSPRYKVAKRGQDVALRCDPISGHVSLFWYQQALGQGPEFLTYFQNEAQLDKSGLPSDRFFAERPEGSVSTLKIQRTQQEDSAVYLCASRASGGLSTDTQYFGPGTRLTVL.

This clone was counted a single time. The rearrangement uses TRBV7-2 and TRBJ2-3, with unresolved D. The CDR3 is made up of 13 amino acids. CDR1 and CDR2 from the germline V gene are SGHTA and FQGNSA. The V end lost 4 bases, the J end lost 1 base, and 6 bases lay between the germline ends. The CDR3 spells CASSSVRTDTQYF. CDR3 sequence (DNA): TGTGCCAGCAGCTCTGTACGCACAGATACGCAGTATTTT.

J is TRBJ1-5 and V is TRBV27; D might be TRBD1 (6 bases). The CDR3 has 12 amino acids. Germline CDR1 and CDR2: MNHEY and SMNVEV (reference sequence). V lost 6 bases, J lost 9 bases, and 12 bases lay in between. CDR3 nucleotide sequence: TGTGCCAGCAGGGCAGGGGCGGGGCCCCAGCATTTT. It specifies CASRAGAGPQHF.